This TCR beta chain appears in the sequencing data of a study of blood T cells in healthy people across ages. This clonotype showed up many times. Then a second PCR, running roughly 7 to 11 cycles, was carried out with a sample-barcoded 5' primer and a J-beta primer mix. Using its own MiXCR run on the 5' RACE reads, TCRdb lists one record per CDR3 protein. This table holds about 1.7 million distinct CDR3 sequences, about 28% found once. Trimming shortened V by 5 bases and J by 1 base, and 11 bases separated the two germline ends. The CDR3 length is 14 residues. Germline V gives CDR1 SGHAT, CDR2 FQNNGV.

The rearrangement uses TRBV11-2 and TRBJ2-5; D is ambiguous. The sample taken for sequencing was blood. The TCR sequence derives from a woman in her twenties or thirties in good health. The CDR3 reads CASSRSRSQETQYF. In DNA, the CDR3 is TGTGCCAGCAGCCGTTCTCGGTCCCAAGAGACCCAGTACTTC.